This entry features one TCR beta chain sequence. Its antigen is unknown. The data were taken from a study of T cell clones after liver transplantation. Study-wide background: Samples came from ITN030ST, which attempted immunosuppression withdrawal within 2 years of liver transplantation. Study results and limitations: Post-transplant, graft-donor-reactive CD4 TCRbeta sequences in blood dropped significantly in 5 of 8 subjects. In two subjects, few donor cells limited the measurable donor-reactive repertoire.

The V and J ends lost 7 bases and 4 bases respectively, with 19 bases between them. Germline V gene lookup returns CDR1 MNHEY and CDR2 SVGAGI. The CDR3 is 15 amino acids. The repertoire was sequenced with immunoSEQ multiplex PCR; TCRdb's copy has only in-frame clones and lacks some. This table has more than 70,000 clones, approximately 82% appearing once. The material was CD4+ T cells from blood, obtained at the 22-month timepoint. This receptor was obtained from a human patient who received a liver transplant. Some T cells may be provided by the graft donor. The chain links TRBV6-5 to TRBJ2-5; D could derive from TRBD1 or TRBD2 (7 bases each). Here the CDR3 reads CASTRGRGGRETQYF. The CDR3 DNA reads as TGTGCCAGCACCAGGGGGAGGGGCGGGAGAGAGACCCAGTACTTC.